The T cell receptor beta chain under discussion was sequenced for a study of blood T cell repertoires in COVID-19. At the level of the study: The United States, Italy and Spain supplied acute and convalescent COVID-19 samples.

Data came from immunoSEQ multiplex PCR; TCRdb stores just in-frame clones and leaves some out. The sample yields tens of thousands of clones, 80% to 90% seen once. V was shortened by 1 base and J by 0 bases, with 9 bases between the two germline ends. Germline lookup yields CDR1 SGHVS and CDR2 FQNEAQ. The CDR3 is made up of 15 amino acids. J is TRBJ1-2 and V is TRBV7-8; D might be TRBD1 (5 bases). The TCR sequence derives from a human donor with active COVID-19. The donor label of this sample is uncertain. The material sequenced was peripheral blood. In DNA form, the CDR3 reads TGTGCCAGCAGCTTAGAAATGGGGCCTAACTATGGCTACACCTTC. Encoded protein: CASSLEMGPNYGYTF.